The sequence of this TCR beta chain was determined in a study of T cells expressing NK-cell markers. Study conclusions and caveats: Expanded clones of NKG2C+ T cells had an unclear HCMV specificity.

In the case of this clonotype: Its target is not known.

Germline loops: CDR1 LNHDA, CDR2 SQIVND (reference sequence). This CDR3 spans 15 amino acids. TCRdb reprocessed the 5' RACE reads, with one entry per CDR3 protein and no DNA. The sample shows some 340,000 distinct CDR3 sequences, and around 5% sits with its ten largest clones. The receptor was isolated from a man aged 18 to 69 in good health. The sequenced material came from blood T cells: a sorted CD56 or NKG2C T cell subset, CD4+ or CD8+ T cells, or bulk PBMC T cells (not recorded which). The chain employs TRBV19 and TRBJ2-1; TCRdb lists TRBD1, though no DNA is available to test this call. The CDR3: CASSVLGAGYNEQFF.